These 9 T cell receptor beta chains share one sample of origin, sequenced in a study of blood T cell repertoires in COVID-19. The table came from immunoSEQ multiplex PCR; TCRdb's copy has only in-frame clones and leaves some out. Of about 190,000 clones listed, roughly nine tenths are singletons. The source material was peripheral blood. All receptors derive from a man in his forties with acute or convalescent COVID-19.

This clone was counted between two and nine times. This chain uses TRBV5-5 with TRBJ1-1; D possibly corresponds to TRBD1 (6 bases). Per the germline V gene, CDR1 is SGHKS and CDR2 is YYEKEE (reference sequence). The CDR3 spans 14 residues. Trimming left V 2 bases short and J 1 base short, with 9 bases between. The CDR3 region is CASSLSGENTEAFF. As DNA, the CDR3 is TGTGCCAGCAGCTTATCAGGGGAGAACACTGAAGCTTTCTTT.

The chain uses TRBV29-1 and TRBJ2-1, with D maybe TRBD1 (6 bases). Germline CDR1 is SQVTM and CDR2 is ANQGSEA. The CDR3 has 12 residues. V was pared by 5 bases and J by 3 bases, with 8 bases between. This CDR3 reads CSVRQDYNEQFF. CDR3 nucleotides: TGCAGCGTTCGACAGGACTACAATGAGCAGTTCTTC.

In DNA form, the CDR3 reads TGTGCCATCGGAGGACAGGGGGAAACTGAAGCTTTCTTT. This codes for CAIGGQGETEAFF. V usage is TRBV10-3 and J usage is TRBJ1-1, with 10 bases identical to TRBD1. Germline values: CDR1 ENHRY, CDR2 SYGVKD. CDR3 length: 13 residues. The trim removed 8 bases at V and 5 bases at J, leaving 5 bases unmatched.

The chain is built from TRBV4-1 and TRBJ1-4; D gene ambiguous. This CDR3 contains 15 residues. Trimming removed 1 base at V and 6 bases at J, with 12 bases between. Germline CDR1 is MGHRA and CDR2 is YSYEKL. As DNA, the CDR3 is TGCGCCAGCAGCCAAGCGCCAGGATTAGATGAAAAACTGTTTTTT. Amino acid sequence: CASSQAPGLDEKLFF.

The chain carries TRBV27 and TRBJ1-1; D not certain. Germline assignment: CDR1 MNHEY and CDR2 SMNVEV (reference sequence). V was clipped by 0 bases and J by 0 bases, with 11 bases between them. The CDR3 sequence is 16 residues long. CDR3 residues: CASSLSRRPMNTEAFF. The CDR3 DNA follows: TGTGCCAGCAGTTTATCGCGCAGGCCCATGAACACTGAAGCTTTCTTT.

The rearrangement uses TRBV20-1 and TRBJ2-7; D unclear. The V gene's germline CDR1 is DFQATT and CDR2 SNEGSKA (reference sequence). Trimming removed 1 base at V and 4 bases at J, with 5 bases between. This CDR3 spans 11 amino acids. CDR3 residues: CSARVRYEQYF. The CDR3 DNA follows: TGCAGTGCTAGAGTCCGTTACGAGCAGTACTTC.

This clone has a single count. The chain is built from TRBV7-9 and TRBJ2-1; a possible D gene is TRBD1 (6 bases). This CDR3 is built from 15 residues. Germline CDR1 is SEHNR and CDR2 is FQNEAQ (reference sequence). V was clipped by 4 bases and J by 3 bases, with 13 bases between them. In DNA form, the CDR3 reads TGTGCCAGCAGCTGGAACAGGGTTGTCTACAATGAGCAGTTCTTC. Encoded protein: CASSWNRVVYNEQFF.

The chain couples TRBV6-2 or TRBV6-3 to TRBJ1-1; 7 bases fit TRBD1. The length of the CDR3 is 16 residues. Looked up from germline, CDR1 is MNHEY and CDR2 is SVGEGT. V gave up 0 bases and J gave up 7 bases; unmatched junction bases: 11. The CDR3 spells CASSYSPWDSQGEAFF. Here the CDR3 DNA reads TGTGCCAGCAGTTACTCGCCTTGGGACAGCCAAGGTGAAGCTTTCTTT.

This chain uses TRBV5-4 with TRBJ2-3; D unresolved. V dropped 4 bases and J dropped 5 bases, with 5 bases sitting between them. Germline V lookup: CDR1 SGHNT, CDR2 YYREEE (reference sequence). The CDR3 runs 11 residues. In DNA form, the CDR3 reads TGTGCCAGCAGCACCGGAGATACGCAGTATTTT. Translation gives CASSTGDTQYF.